This TCR beta chain was found in a study of blood T cells in healthy people across ages. Primed by a sample-barcoded 5' primer and a J-beta primer mix, a second PCR proceeded for about 7 to 12 cycles. From the 5' RACE reads, TCRdb called clonotypes with MiXCR, one entry per CDR3 protein. The repertoire includes about 970,000 distinct CDR3 sequences, 45% to 60% of them detected once, and 20% to 25% sits in the top ten. The V end was cut by 0 bases, the J end by 1 base, with 13 bases between. CDR3 length: 16 residues. CDR1 LGHNA and CDR2 YNFKEQ come from the germline V gene. The chain has TRBV4-2 and TRBJ2-7; no reliable D call. Sequencing input: blood. The TCR was taken from a woman aged 55-69 years in good health. Written as DNA, the CDR3 is TGTGCCAGCAGCCAAGAGCCAAGGGTCCAGTCCTACGAGCAGTACTTC. This gives the protein CASSQEPRVQSYEQYF.